In this sample, the clone carrying this T cell receptor (beta chain) turned up many times. Its antigen is unidentified. V lost 0 bases and J lost 4, with 13 bases in between. The germline CDR1 and CDR2 sequences are DFQATT and SNEGSKA (reference sequence). The CDR3 extends over 15 amino acids. The source of the sample is a study of naive and memory T cell subsets. General study results and limits: Over 85% of naive TCR sequences appeared only once, unlike memory subsets. Diversity fell and Gini index rose from naive through CM, EM, EMRA.

Two oligonucleotides, mixed equimolar, formed the beta constant-region primer covering TRBC1 and TRBC2. Ligated cDNA was amplified by four rounds of PCR with nested alpha and beta constant-region primers and SP2. TCRdb ran MiXCR on the UMI-ligation and nested PCR reads and lists one entry per CDR3 protein. The repertoire holds 95,000 to 150,000 distinct CDR3 sequences, with around a third as singletons. The rearrangement joins TRBV20-1 to TRBJ2-1; D is perhaps TRBD2 (5 bases). The clonotype originates from a human donor in good health. The sequencing sample was made of central memory CD4+ T cells from blood. In DNA form, the CDR3 reads TGCAGTGCTAGAGATGATTTCCGGGGATACAATGAGCAGTTCTTC. Amino acid sequence: CSARDDFRGYNEQFF.